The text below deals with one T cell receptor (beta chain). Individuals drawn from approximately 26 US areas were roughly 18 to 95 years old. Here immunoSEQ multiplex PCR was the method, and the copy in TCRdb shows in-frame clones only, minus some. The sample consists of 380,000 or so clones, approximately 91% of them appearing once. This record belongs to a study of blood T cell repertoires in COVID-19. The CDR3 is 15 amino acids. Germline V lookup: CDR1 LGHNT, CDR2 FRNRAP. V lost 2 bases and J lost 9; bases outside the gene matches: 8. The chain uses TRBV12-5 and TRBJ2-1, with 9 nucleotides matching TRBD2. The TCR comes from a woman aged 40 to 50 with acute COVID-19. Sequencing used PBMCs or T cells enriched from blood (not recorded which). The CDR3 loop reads CASGLTGTSLGEQFF. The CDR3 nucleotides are TGTGCTAGTGGTTTGACCGGGACTAGCTTGGGTGAGCAGTTCTTC.